The clone carrying this T cell receptor beta chain was seen a single time. Its antigen is not identified. Primers included in the PCR were 60 Vbeta and 13 Jbeta primers. Some clones are missing from TCRdb's copy, which holds only in-frame ones; the method was immunoSEQ multiplex PCR. The sample records about 130,000 clones, around four fifths being singletons. The germline CDR1 and CDR2 sequences are MNHEY and SMNVEV (reference sequence). The CDR3 extends over 13 amino acids. Trimming removed 2 bases from V and 5 bases from J, with 8 bases in between. The entry originates in a study of cytomegalovirus exposure and HLA in healthy donors. Whole-study results and caveats: A previous analysis found most TCR beta V segments productive roughly 87% or roughly 30% of the time. HLA alleles were associated with fewer than 20,000 TCR beta sequences in a later analysis at 0.05 false discovery rate.

The sequencing input was PBMCs. This chain connects TRBV27 to TRBJ2-3; D is unresolved. The sequence was obtained from a female donor in good health and CMV-seronegative. CDR3 DNA: TGTGCCAGCAGTTTAAACATCCGAGATACGCAGTATTTT. Its translation is CASSLNIRDTQYF.